These 32 T cell receptor beta chains originate from one sample sequenced in a study of shared clonotypes between healthy human individuals. TCRdb's table, derived via immunoSEQ multiplex PCR, lists solely in-frame clones and lacks some. Among about 2.3 million clones listed, around 92% were seen once. The sequencing sample was made of naive CD4+ T cells from PBMCs. Stated subset: CD45RA+ positively selected. The receptors stem from a man aged 18 to 29 in good health. Some clones in this sample may be carry-over from other donors' samples.

For the CDR3, the DNA is TGTGCCAGCAGCTGGGGCCGGGGGAGGGTATACAATGAGCAGTTCTTC. Translation: CASSWGRGRVYNEQFF. This rearrangement joins TRBV5-4 to TRBJ2-1, with 7 positions matching TRBD2. CDR3 size: 16 residues. With 3 bases clipped from V and 4 bases from J, the junction kept 10 bases outside the gene matches. The germline V gene has CDR1 SGHNT and CDR2 YYREEE (reference sequence).

The rearrangement joins TRBV27 to TRBJ2-2; TRBD2 aligns across 10 bases. Germline-derived CDR1 and CDR2 are MNHEY and SMNVEV (reference sequence). V lost 8 bases, J lost 4 bases, and 7 bases stayed unmatched. The CDR3 is 15 amino acids. CDR3: CASRGLALSTGELFF. DNA of the CDR3: TGTGCCAGCCGGGGACTAGCGTTGAGCACCGGGGAGCTGTTTTTT.

This clone was observed a single time. The chain has TRBV25-1 and TRBJ1-5; the match to TRBD1 covers 8 bases. This CDR3 contains 13 residues. Germline V gene lookup returns CDR1 MGHDK and CDR2 SYGVNS. Trimming at V came to 6 bases and at J to 5 bases, leaving 3 bases not matched to a gene. CDR3 residues: CASRDRDHQPQHF. Written as DNA, the CDR3 is TGTGCCAGCAGGGACAGGGACCATCAGCCCCAGCATTTT.

The V call is TRBV9, the J call TRBJ1-2, with 10 nucleotides matching TRBD1. Germline V lookup: CDR1 SGDLS, CDR2 YYNGEE. CDR3 length equals 13 residues. V lost 4 bases and J lost 7; bases outside the gene matches: 4. CDR3 DNA sequence: TGTGCCAGCAGCCAGGGGACAGGGGTTGGCTACACCTTC. This gives the protein CASSQGTGVGYTF. Full variable domain (remainder filled in from reference TRBV9 and TRBJ1-2): DSGVTQTPKHLITATGQRVTLRCSPRSGDLSVYWYQQSLDQGLQFLIQYYNGEERAKGNILERFSAQQFPDLHSELNLSSLELGDSALYFCASSQGTGVGYTFGSGTRLTVV.

The chain uses TRBV7-8 and TRBJ2-1; TRBD2 agrees at 10 bases. The CDR3 totals 15 residues. Trimming at V came to 3 bases and at J to 3 bases, leaving 2 bases not matched to a gene. Germline CDR1 is SGHVS and CDR2 is FQNEAQ. CDR3 sequence: CASSFSGRNYNEQFF. CDR3 nucleotides: TGTGCCAGCAGCTTTAGCGGGAGGAACTACAATGAGCAGTTCTTC.

This sequence joins TRBV18 and TRBJ2-1, with 7 nucleotides matching TRBD2. The CDR3 length is 15 residues. CDR1 is KGHSH, CDR2 LQKENI, per germline. The trim removed 2 bases at V and 5 bases at J, leaving 6 bases unmatched. CDR3 sequence: CASSPGGRIDNEQFF. DNA for the CDR3: TGTGCCAGCTCACCAGGCGGGAGAATCGACAATGAGCAGTTCTTC.

The rearrangement links TRBV2 to TRBJ1-3; D may be TRBD1 (6 bases). V dropped 8 bases and J dropped 2 bases, with 10 bases sitting between them. Germline CDR1 reads SNHLY; CDR2 reads FYNNEI. CDR3 length: 13 amino acids. In DNA form, the CDR3 reads TGTGCCAGCGGACAGCCTCCTGGAAACACCATATATTTT. It codes for CASGQPPGNTIYF.

The genes are TRBV19 and TRBJ2-6; D is unresolved. This CDR3 has 16 residues. The V gene lost 5 bases and the J gene lost 0 bases, with 11 bases spanning the gap. From germline, CDR1 is LNHDA and CDR2 SQIVND (reference sequence). The CDR3 DNA reads as TGTGCCAGTAGTCCCTACACGGGCTCTGGGGCCAACGTCCTGACTTTC. This translates into CASSPYTGSGANVLTF.

The chain joins TRBV23-1 to TRBJ2-4; D not resolved. TRBV23-1 is recorded as an ORF, its role being uncertain. V was shortened by 3 bases and J by 0 bases, with 9 bases between the two germline ends. This CDR3 has 15 amino acids. CDR3 nucleotide sequence: TGCGCCAGCAGTCACGGGTCACTAGCCAAAAACATTCAGTACTTC. Translation: CASSHGSLAKNIQYF.

J is TRBJ1-5 and V is TRBV2; a possible D gene is TRBD1 (5 bases). Germline values: CDR1 SNHLY, CDR2 FYNNEI. This CDR3 spans 15 amino acids. V gave up 4 bases and J gave up 3 bases, with 13 bases separating them. The CDR3 DNA reads TGTGCCAGCAGTGGGTACCAGGGAGACAATCAGCCCCAGCATTTT. Encoded protein: CASSGYQGDNQPQHF.

The V call is TRBV21-1, the J call TRBJ2-3. TRBV21-1 is described as a pseudogene. The CDR3 runs 14 residues. CDR3 sequence (DNA): TGTGCCAGCATCCTCAGCTGGGGCACAGATACGCAGTATTTT. Amino acid sequence: CASILSWGTDTQYF.

This sequence joins TRBV6-5 and TRBJ1-1; TRBD1 aligns across 8 bases. The CDR3 runs to 15 residues. V shed 6 bases and J 1 base; nucleotides not matched to a gene: 7. Germline V gene sequence: CDR1 MNHEY, CDR2 SVGAGI. The CDR3 DNA reads as TGTGCCAGCAGACCACTGGGACAGGCGAACACTGAAGCTTTCTTT. Translating gives CASRPLGQANTEAFF.

The chain has TRBV19 and TRBJ1-2, with D uncertain. The V end was cut by 5 bases, the J end by 5 bases, with 12 bases between. CDR1 LNHDA and CDR2 SQIVND come from the germline V gene (reference sequence). The CDR3 is 13 residues long. The CDR3 region is CASSLREAYGYTF. CDR3 sequence (DNA): TGTGCCAGTAGTCTCCGGGAAGCTTATGGCTACACCTTC.

This clone appeared a few times. The CDR3 sequence is CSVVRPGKGYTF. DNA for the CDR3: TGCAGCGTTGTTCGTCCGGGGAAGGGCTACACCTTC. The V gene is TRBV29-1, the J gene TRBJ1-2; no firm D call. The CDR3 has 12 residues. Germline CDR1 SQVTM, CDR2 ANQGSEA. The V gene lost 4 bases and the J gene lost 8 bases, with 14 bases spanning the gap.

As to this clone: Within the sample, other DNA sequences also encode this same CDR3. CDR3 bases: TGTGCCAGCTCACCCCTCGTGGGATCCTACAATGAGCAGTTCTTC. Amino acids: CASSPLVGSYNEQFF. The chain employs TRBV18 and TRBJ2-1; D is uncertain. CDR1 and CDR2 from the germline V gene are KGHSH and LQKENI. V dropped 3 bases and J dropped 1 base, with 10 bases sitting between them. The length of the CDR3 is 15 residues. The full variable domain, with the rest looked up from reference TRBV18 and TRBJ2-1, is NAGVMQNPRHLVRRRGQEARLRCSPMKGHSHVYWYRQLPEEGLKFMVYLQKENIIDESGMPKERFSAEFPKEGPSILRIQQVVRGDSAAYFCASSPLVGSYNEQFFGPGTRLTVL.

This chain links TRBV6-5 with TRBJ1-1; TRBD1 matches 7 bases. J lost 6 bases, V lost 4 bases, and 14 bases had no gene match. The germline gives CDR1 MNHEY, CDR2 SVGAGI. This CDR3 region has 16 residues. In DNA form, the CDR3 reads TGTGCCAGCAGTTCCCCAGGGGGGTGGGATGTCGCTGAAGCTTTCTTT. Its translation: CASSSPGGWDVAEAFF.

Details on this clone: The same CDR3 arises from other DNA sequences in this sample as well. The chain is built from TRBV5-1 and TRBJ2-3, with TRBD1 identical over 9 bases. Germline CDR1 and CDR2: SGHRS and YFSETQ. The CDR3 runs to 16 residues. J lost 2 bases, V lost 0 bases, and 4 bases had no gene match. The CDR3 spells CASSLGGQGNTDTQYF. For the CDR3, the DNA is TGCGCCAGCAGCTTGGGCGGACAGGGGAACACAGATACGCAGTATTTT.

The V call is TRBV5-6, the J call TRBJ1-2; no definite D call. CDR3 length: 15 amino acids. CDR1 and CDR2 from the germline V gene are SGHDT and YYEEEE. Trimming stripped 4 bases from V and 2 bases from J, with 15 bases between. CDR3 protein: CASSRLGVENYGYTF. DNA of the CDR3: TGTGCCAGCAGCCGCTTGGGAGTGGAAAACTATGGCTACACCTTC.

V usage is TRBV4-1 and J usage is TRBJ2-1; weak D call: TRBD2 (7 bases). Germline CDR1 MGHRA, CDR2 YSYEKL. Trimming shortened V by 0 bases and J by 0 bases, and 15 bases separated the two germline ends. This CDR3 is built from 18 residues. The CDR3, as DNA: TGCGCCAGCAGCCAAGATGCCGAGGGGGGGAGCTCCTACAATGAGCAGTTCTTC. It is translated as CASSQDAEGGSSYNEQFF.

The chain joins TRBV6-5 to TRBJ2-7, with D perhaps given as TRBD1 or TRBD2 (5 bases each). The CDR3 runs 15 residues. The V gene lost 0 bases and the J gene lost 4 bases, with 13 bases spanning the gap. Germline values: CDR1 MNHEY, CDR2 SVGAGI. CDR3 region: CASSYSMGDLYEQYF. The CDR3 DNA reads as TGTGCCAGCAGTTACTCGATGGGGGACCTTTACGAGCAGTACTTC.

The rearrangement links TRBV4-3 to TRBJ2-1, with 10 bases fitting TRBD1. CDR3 length: 17 amino acids. Germline CDR1 reads LGHNA; CDR2 reads YSLEER. V lost 5 bases to trimming and J lost 9 bases; unmatched junction nucleotides: 16. The CDR3 region has the DNA TGCGCCAGCAGCGAAATTCGGGACAGGGGAGGCGAAGGTGAGCAGTTCTTC. Translated, it gives CASSEIRDRGGEGEQFF.

The rearrangement joins TRBV6-4 to TRBJ2-1, with TRBD2 identical over 7 bases. After removal of 6 bases from V and 9 bases from J, the junction contained 14 bases not matched to a gene. Germline V lookup: CDR1 MRHNA, CDR2 SNTAGT. CDR3 length equals 15 residues. DNA for the CDR3: TGTGCCAGCAGCCAGCCACGCGGGAGTGTAGTTGAGCAGTTCTTC. Its protein product is CASSQPRGSVVEQFF.

The rearrangement joins TRBV4-1 to TRBJ2-3; D not certain. V gave up 1 base and J gave up 2 bases, with 10 bases separating them. The V gene's germline CDR1 is MGHRA and CDR2 YSYEKL. CDR3 length equals 15 residues. The CDR3 sequence: CASSQVGFPTDTQYF. The CDR3 DNA sequence: TGCGCCAGCAGCCAAGTGGGCTTTCCCACAGATACGCAGTATTTT.

The rearrangement joins TRBV5-1 to TRBJ1-4, with 8 bases fitting TRBD1. The V gene end was trimmed by 4 bases and the J gene end by 4 bases; junction bases not matched to a gene: 9. Germline-derived CDR1 and CDR2 are SGHRS and YFSETQ. CDR3 size: 16 residues. CDR3 loop: CASSPGTGGHNEKLFF. The DNA of the CDR3 is TGCGCCAGCAGCCCAGGGACAGGAGGACATAATGAAAAACTGTTTTTT.

The V call is TRBV27, the J call TRBJ2-5; D gene unclear. Germline V gene data show CDR1 as MNHEY and CDR2 as SMNVEV (reference sequence). The CDR3 runs 13 residues. The V end lost 6 bases, the J end lost 5 bases, and 13 bases lay between the germline ends. This CDR3 is CASSPGRSETQYF. The CDR3, as DNA: TGTGCCAGCAGCCCGGGTCGGTCGGAGACCCAGTACTTC.

The chain has TRBV5-4 and TRBJ1-3; no reliable D call. This CDR3 spans 15 amino acids. Germline assignment: CDR1 SGHNT and CDR2 YYREEE (reference sequence). Between the trimmed V and J ends, which lost 1 base and 0 bases, there was a span of 8 bases. The CDR3, as DNA: TGTGCCAGCAGCTTGAGGAGATCCTCTGGAAACACCATATATTTT. It yields the protein CASSLRRSSGNTIYF. Combining the CDR3 with reference TRBV5-4 and TRBJ1-3 gives the whole variable domain ETGVTQSPTHLIKTRGQQVTLRCSSQSGHNTVSWYQQALGQGPQFIFQYYREEENGRGNFPPRFSGLQFPNYSSELNVNALELDDSALYLCASSLRRSSGNTIYFGEGSWLTVV.

The chain joins TRBV11-2 to TRBJ1-3; 8 bases align to TRBD1. Looked up from germline, CDR1 is SGHAT and CDR2 is FQNNGV. V shed 5 bases and J 0 bases; nucleotides not matched to a gene: 6. The CDR3 contains 16 residues. The CDR3 DNA reads as TGTGCCAGCAGCGTAAAAGGACAGGGCTCTGGAAACACCATATATTTT. It codes for CASSVKGQGSGNTIYF.

The gene calls are TRBV6-4 and TRBJ2-3; no definite D call. V was shortened by 4 bases and J by 2 bases, with 7 bases between the two germline ends. The CDR3 length is 13 residues. Germline V gene sequence: CDR1 MRHNA, CDR2 SNTAGT. CDR3 region: CASSAEYTDTQYF. CDR3 DNA: TGTGCCAGCAGTGCCGAGTACACAGATACGCAGTATTTT.

The gene calls are TRBV28 and TRBJ2-2, with TRBD1 matching 7 bases. CDR1 and CDR2 (germline): MDHEN, SYDVKM. The CDR3 consists of 16 residues. Unmatched junction bases numbered 10, after V lost 3 bases and J lost 6 bases. The CDR3: CASSFSGTAAPGELFF. The DNA of the CDR3 is TGTGCCAGCAGTTTCTCAGGGACAGCCGCCCCCGGGGAGCTGTTTTTT.

The chain carries TRBV16 and TRBJ2-3; perhaps TRBD2 as D (6 bases). The CDR3 has 16 residues. Germline CDR1 and CDR2: KGHSY and FQNENV. V gave up 0 bases and J gave up 4 bases, with 14 bases separating them. This chain's CDR3 is CASSQSGGTGADTQYF. For the CDR3, the DNA is TGTGCCAGCAGCCAATCGGGCGGAACGGGGGCAGATACGCAGTATTTT. Combining the CDR3 with reference TRBV16 and TRBJ2-3 gives the whole variable domain GEEVAQTPKHLVRGEGQKAKLYCAPIKGHSYVFWYQQVLKNEFKFLISFQNENVFDETGMPKERFSAKCLPNSPCSLEIQATKLEDSAVYFCASSQSGGTGADTQYFGPGTRLTVL.

The chain is built from TRBV30 and TRBJ1-1; D may be TRBD1 (5 bases). CDR1 and CDR2 (germline): GTSNPN, SVGIG (reference sequence). Trimming left V 2 bases short and J 10 bases short, with 8 bases between. The CDR3 is 10 amino acids. The CDR3 bases are TGTGCCTGGAGTCCCGGGGGAGCTTTCTTT. Translating it yields CAWSPGGAFF.

The V call is TRBV29-1, the J call TRBJ1-4, with a weak D call TRBD1 (5 bases). There are 14 residues in the CDR3. The V gene's germline CDR1 is SQVTM and CDR2 ANQGSEA. The V gene lost 7 bases and the J gene lost 6 bases, with 18 bases spanning the gap. The CDR3 nucleotides are TGCAGCGCCCGTGACAGCGGGTCGGATGAAAAACTGTTTTTT. It encodes CSARDSGSDEKLFF.